This T cell receptor beta chain appears in the sequencing data of a study of cytomegalovirus exposure and HLA in healthy donors. Turning to the study itself: HLA-typed donors were the source of 83 million or so unique TCRs held in an early data release.

In nominal health when sampled, donors likely had unrecorded immune exposures nonetheless. A multiplex PCR was run with 60 Vbeta primers and 13 Jbeta primers. The table came from immunoSEQ multiplex PCR; TCRdb's copy has only in-frame clones and leaves some out. The data show about 120,000 clones, about 80% seen once. General study findings and limits: TCR beta V- and J-gene trimming, according to a later analysis, was linked to a missense DCLRE1C variant. Confirmation in vitro established that a few CMV-associated chains were specific for CMV antigens.

This CDR3 is built from 15 residues. Germline assignment: CDR1 SGHDT and CDR2 YYEEEE. The junction had 11 bases not matched to a gene; V was cut back by 5 bases and J by 3 bases. As for this clone: Antigen: not known.

This sequence was found in a man in his fifties or sixties in good health and CMV-seropositive. The rearrangement joins TRBV5-6 to TRBJ2-7; 7 bases are a match to TRBD1. The sample consisted of PBMCs. DNA of the CDR3: TGTGCCAGCAGTCTTGACAGGGAGACACTCTACGAGCAGTACTTC. Translation: CASSLDRETLYEQYF.